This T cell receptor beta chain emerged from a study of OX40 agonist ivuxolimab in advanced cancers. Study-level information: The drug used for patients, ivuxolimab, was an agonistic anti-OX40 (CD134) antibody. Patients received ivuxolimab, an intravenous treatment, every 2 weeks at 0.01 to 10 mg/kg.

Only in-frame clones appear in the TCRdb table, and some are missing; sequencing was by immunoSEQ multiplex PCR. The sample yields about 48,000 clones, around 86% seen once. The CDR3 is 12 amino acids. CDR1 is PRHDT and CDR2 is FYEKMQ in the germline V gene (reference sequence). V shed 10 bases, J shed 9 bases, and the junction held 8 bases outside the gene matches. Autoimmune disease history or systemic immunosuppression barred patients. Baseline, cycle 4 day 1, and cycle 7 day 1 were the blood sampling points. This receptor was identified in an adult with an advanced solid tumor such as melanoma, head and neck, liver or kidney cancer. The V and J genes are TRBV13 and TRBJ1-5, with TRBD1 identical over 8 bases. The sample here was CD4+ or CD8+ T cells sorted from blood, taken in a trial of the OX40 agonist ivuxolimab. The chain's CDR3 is CAIQGGVSPQHF. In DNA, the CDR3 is TGTGCCATACAGGGGGGGGTATCGCCCCAGCATTTT.